These T cell receptor beta chains were read from a single sample in a study of shared clonotypes between healthy human individuals. The protocol was immunoSEQ multiplex PCR, while the TCRdb copy is restricted to in-frame clones and leaves out a portion. The repertoire holds more than 1,200,000 clones, with around 98.5% as singletons. The sequenced sample was naive CD4+ T cells sorted from blood. The receptors stem from a man aged 30 to 45 in good health. CDR3s include the opening cysteine and the closing phenylalanine or tryptophan. Fields, in order: D gene, V gene, CDR3 length, CDR3 protein. D genes are given only for firm matches.

>TRBD1|TRBV6-1|15
CASSEEGAPYNEQFF
>-|TRBV5-1|13
CASGQVRGNEQFF
>TRBD2|TRBV7-9|17
CASSWQGLEGPYNEQFF
>TRBD1|TRBV2|16
CASSDARQGADTEAFF
>-|TRBV7-9|15
CASSLSQVRGYEQYF
>TRBD1|TRBV5-8|15
CASSSDVGGHQPQHF
>TRBD2|TRBV10-3|16
CAISDSGTSTGNEQFF
>-|TRBV6-5|14
CASSYGPSEDGYTF
>-|TRBV6-4|15
CASSESSRRGETQYF
>-|TRBV2|11
CASRQFIGAFF
>TRBD1|TRBV28|14
CASIPGQGAQPQHF
>-|TRBV28|14
CASSSTESSYEQYF
>-|TRBV7-2|14
CASSIRGYQETQYF
>-|TRBV6-5|15
CASSYFQGVGSEQYF
>-|TRBV11-2|12
CASHAYGTEAFF
>-|TRBV19|13
CASSLQPTRGYTF
>-|TRBV18|11
CASSDSYGYTF
>-|TRBV15|16
CATSRDIRSNTGELFF
>TRBD2|TRBV28|15
CASSSLAGAGVTQYF
>-|TRBV2|12
CASSTGAYEAFF
>TRBD1|TRBV30|15
CAWSFTGARTDTQYF
>TRBD2|TRBV2|15
CASSETSGRLETQYF
>TRBD1|TRBV9|14
CASSAGQGDYEQYF
>TRBD1|TRBV4-1|14
CASSKPDRAYEQYF
>TRBD2|TRBV18|16
CASSPRTSSNTGELFF
>-|TRBV6-5|13
CASNLLGGNEQFF
>-|TRBV10-3|15
CAISESRTANTEAFF
>TRBD2|TRBV28|12
CASSLAGVEQYF
>-|TRBV21-1|15
CASSETTSSGETQYF
>-|TRBV10-3|14
CAISVGENTGELFF
>-|TRBV5-1|14
CASSSGPGSYEQYF
>-|TRBV14|17
CASSHYRARGAGYGYTF
>TRBD2|TRBV7-3|15
CASSVQAGVSGELFF
>-|TRBV10-3|12
CAIRTQTYEQYF
>TRBD2|TRBV9|15
CASSTTSGIYNEQFF
>-|TRBV9|15
CASSVAREIYNEQFF
>-|TRBV29-1|14
CSVEGFQGRETQYF
>TRBD2|TRBV6-5|14
CASMSGGQSYEQYF
>-|TRBV29-1|14
CSVAPGHIGETQYF
>-|TRBV11-3|12
CASSLRTGEQYF
>TRBD1|TRBV2|16
CASSFGQGAHGSEAFF
>-|TRBV11-2|16
CASSYLPGRSTYEQYF
>-|TRBV10-3|13
CAISEGQNTEAFF
>-|TRBV6-1|15
CASSVLDREYQPQHF
>TRBD2|TRBV6-5|15
CASSPGTSGPNEQYF
>TRBD1|TRBV19|14
CASNRPGTGVGYTF
>-|TRBV7-9|16
CASSLLLGDTHREQYF
>-|TRBV5-1|15
CASSPAGGISYEQYF
>TRBD1|TRBV15|16
CATSTRPGQGDYGYTF
>TRBD1|TRBV15|16
CATSRARGPSGNTIYF
>TRBD2|TRBV4-1|17
CASSQEEGGRNYNEQFF
>-|TRBV4-3|20
CASPPSRLNGLTGFTQPQHF